This T cell receptor beta chain was sequenced in a study of cytomegalovirus exposure and HLA in healthy donors. This CDR3 comprises 14 residues. V dropped 4 bases and J dropped 1 base, with 10 bases sitting between them. Germline V gives CDR1 MGHRA, CDR2 YSYEKL. PCR was performed using 60 Vbeta and 13 Jbeta primers. The protocol was immunoSEQ multiplex PCR, while the TCRdb copy is restricted to in-frame clones and leaves out a portion. The sample carries some 200,000 clones, over 80% recorded once. The sample consisted of PBMCs. The receptor's source is a man aged 50 or older in good health and CMV-seronegative. This chain connects TRBV4-1 to TRBJ1-2; the D is unclear. CDR3 coding DNA: TGCGCCAGCAGCCCCACCCAGGTTAACTATGGCTACACCTTC. Translation gives CASSPTQVNYGYTF.